This T cell receptor beta chain was identified in a study of blood T cell repertoires in COVID-19. Germline trimming cut 4 bases from V and 10 bases from J; bases unmatched to any gene: 4. This CDR3 contains 12 residues. Looked up from germline, CDR1 is SGDLS and CDR2 is YYNGEE. As originally analysed: Estimated nucleated cell counts came from reference gene primer amplification. Assay used: immunoSEQ multiplex PCR; TCRdb lists only in-frame clones, some missing. Clonal size and the V and J genes are those of that table, whereas D and trimming came from the DNA. The sample shows 160,000 or so clones, roughly 80% of them seen only once.

The sample was peripheral blood. This TCR was recovered from a man in his sixties with acute or convalescent COVID-19. The chain uses TRBV9 and TRBJ1-4, with 7 positions matching TRBD1. CDR3 sequence: CASSSRQGKLFF. The CDR3 DNA reads TGTGCCAGCAGCTCCCGACAGGGAAAACTGTTTTTT.